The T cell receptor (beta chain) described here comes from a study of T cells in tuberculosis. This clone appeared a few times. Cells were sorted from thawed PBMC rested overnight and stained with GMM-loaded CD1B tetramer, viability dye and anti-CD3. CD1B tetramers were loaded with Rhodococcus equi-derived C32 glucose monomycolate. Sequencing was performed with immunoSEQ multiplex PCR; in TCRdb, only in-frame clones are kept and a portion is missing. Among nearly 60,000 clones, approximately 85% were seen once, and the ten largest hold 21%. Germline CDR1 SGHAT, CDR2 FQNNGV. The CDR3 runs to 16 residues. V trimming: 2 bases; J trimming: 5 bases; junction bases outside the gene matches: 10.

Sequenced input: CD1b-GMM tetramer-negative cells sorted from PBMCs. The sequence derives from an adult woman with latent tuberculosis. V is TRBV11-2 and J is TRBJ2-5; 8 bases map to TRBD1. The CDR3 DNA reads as TGTGCCAGCAGCTTAAGGTTGGCCAGGGGGCGGGAGACCCAGTACTTC. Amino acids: CASSLRLARGRETQYF.